The entry that follows covers one TCR beta chain sequence. The limits of the CDR3 on the DNA are not certain, so only TCRdb's listed CDR3 is given. RNA was extracted from whole blood without cell sorting, alongside germline DNA. A roughly 4-milliliter peripheral blood sample was collected before surgery. The researchers produced TCR beta cDNA from roughly 500 ng total RNA with a constant-region primer. Each TCR beta library was derived from three nested multiplex PCR rounds that employed slightly modified ARM-PCR. Researchers ran the first two PCR rounds for ten to eleven cycles each with TRBV1-TRBV30 forward primers and a C-beta reverse primer. One entry per CDR3 protein results from TCRdb running MiXCR on the multiplex PCR reads. The table shows approximately 300,000 distinct CDR3 sequences, with about 62% occurring only once. The source of the sample is a study of tumor-infiltrating lymphocytes in primary liver carcinoma. As for the study in general: Subjects presented with primary liver carcinoma managed by surgical resection. The study enrolled male and female patients aged 30 to 69 years. Measuring roughly 4 to 11 cm across, the tumors were staged as T1-T3 N0M0.

15 amino acids form the CDR3, both terminal residues included. CDR1 and CDR2 (germline): SEHNR, FQNEAQ (reference sequence). The gene calls are TRBV7-9 and TRBJ1-5; TRBD1 is the table's D call, not checked against the DNA. The TCR sequence derives from a man aged 40-49 years with primary liver carcinoma and hepatitis B virus infection. Material: peripheral blood. Here the CDR3 reads CASSPWGVGNQPQHF.